The rows below give T cell receptor beta chains drawn from one sample of a study of regulatory T cells in long-lasting Graves disease. TCRdb passed the multiplex PCR reads through MiXCR, listing each CDR3 protein once. This sample has 300,000 to 400,000 distinct CDR3 sequences; 15% to 17% occur once, and the top ten carry over 20%. The source material was peripheral blood mononuclear cells (PBMCs), sampled at new diagnosis, from a patient treated with antithyroid drugs. All receptors derive from a female donor with Graves disease. Both conserved end residues are part of each CDR3. The order of the fields is V gene, D gene, J gene, CDR3 length, clone size, CDR3 DNA, CDR3 protein. The D gene is left open where the match is weak. For some rows the clone size is stated as once, few or many, or as a class when expanded; others skip it.

TRBV5-1	TRBD2	TRBJ2-5	19	many	TGCGCCAGCAGCTGGGACCTTCTAGCGGCCTTCACCGAGCAAGAGACCCAGTACTTC	CASSWDLLAAFTEQETQYF
TRBV3-1	NA	TRBJ1-2	12	many	TGTGCCAGCAGCGCCGTGACCCATGGCTACACCTTC	CASSAVTHGYTF
TRBV24-1	TRBD1	TRBJ2-1	17	NA	TGTGCCACCAGTGACACAGGACAGGGTAGCTCCTACAATGAGCAGTTCTTC	CATSDTGQGSSYNEQFF
TRBV9	NA	TRBJ2-2	17	few	TGTGCCAGCAGCGCGCCGGTGGGGGGGCTGTGGACCGGGGAGCTGTTTTTT	CASSAPVGGLWTGELFF
TRBV20-1	NA	TRBJ1-5	15	NA	TGCAGTGCTAGGGAAATGGACGGGGCCGGGGAGCCCCAGCATTTT	CSAREMDGAGEPQHF
TRBV30	TRBD2	TRBJ2-1	15	NA	TGTGCCTGGAGTGTTAGAAGGCGGGAGTTCGATGAGCAGTTCTTC	CAWSVRRREFDEQFF
TRBV12-5	TRBD1	TRBJ1-1	13	many	TGTGCTAGTGGGGGCAGGGGGGACACTGAAGCTTTCTTT	CASGGRGDTEAFF
TRBV3-1	TRBD2	TRBJ2-1	18	many	TGTGCCAGCAGCCAAGCGGCTAGCGGGAGGCCCTCCTACAATGAGCAGTTCTTC	CASSQAASGRPSYNEQFF
TRBV20-1	TRBD1	TRBJ2-4	14	NA	TGCAGTGCCAGGACAGGACTAGCCAAAAACATTCAGTACTTC	CSARTGLAKNIQYF
TRBV5-1	NA	TRBJ2-1	16	many	TGCGCCAGCAGCTTGGTGTGGCGGGATTCCTACAATGAGCAGTTCTTC	CASSLVWRDSYNEQFF
TRBV14	NA	TRBJ2-7	13	many	TGTGCCAGCAGCCTCCGGCAGTACTACGAGCAGTACTTC	CASSLRQYYEQYF
TRBV28	NA	TRBJ2-7	13	few	TGTGCCAGCATTAGTACGAGCTCCTACGAGCAGTACTTC	CASISTSSYEQYF
TRBV5-1	NA	TRBJ1-1	14	many	TGCGCCAGCAGCCATGACGGAAGGAACACTGAAGCTTTCTTT	CASSHDGRNTEAFF
TRBV11-2	NA	TRBJ2-1	11	many	TGTGCCAGCAGCTTAGCGTACGAGCAGTTCTTC	CASSLAYEQFF
TRBV11-1	TRBD1	TRBJ1-5	17	once	TGTGCCAGCAGTGAAAGTGAGGACAGGGGCCCAAATCAGCCCCAGCATTTT	CASSESEDRGPNQPQHF
TRBV20-1	NA	TRBJ1-5	12	NA	TGCAGTGGCAGGGCCGGCAATCAGCCCCAGCATTTT	CSGRAGNQPQHF
TRBV20-1	TRBD2	TRBJ2-1	19	NA	TGCAGTGCTAGAGGTCTAGCGGGAGTAAAATCAAACTCCTACAATGAGCAGTTCTTC	CSARGLAGVKSNSYNEQFF
TRBV29-1	NA	TRBJ2-7	12	many	TGCAGCGTTATGAGGAACACCTACGAGCAGTACTTC	CSVMRNTYEQYF
TRBV4-3	NA	TRBJ1-3	14	few	TGCGCCAGCAGCCAAGACACTTTTGGAAACACCATATATTTT	CASSQDTFGNTIYF
TRBV12-3/TRBV12-4	NA	TRBJ2-3	12	many	TGTGCCAGCAGTTTTATAACAGATACGCAGTATTTT	CASSFITDTQYF
TRBV7-9	NA	TRBJ2-2	12	many	TGTGCCAGCAGACCTAACACCGGGGAGCTGTTTTTT	CASRPNTGELFF
TRBV7-9	TRBD2	TRBJ2-2	16	few	TGTGCCAGCAGCCCGCGGACTAGCGGGTTAACCGGGGAGCTGTTTTTT	CASSPRTSGLTGELFF
TRBV7-2	TRBD1	TRBJ1-2	16	many	TGTGCCAGCAGTTGGGGAATGGGGACAGGCGACTATGGCTACACCTTC	CASSWGMGTGDYGYTF
TRBV27	NA	TRBJ1-1	17	many	TGTGCCAGCAGTTTTGTGGGGGCGCGAGACCCGTACACTGAAGCTTTCTTT	CASSFVGARDPYTEAFF
TRBV20-1	TRBD1	TRBJ1-5	14	many	TGCAGTGCTAGGACGACAGGGGCCGGGGAGCCCCAGCATTTT	CSARTTGAGEPQHF
TRBV7-3	NA	TRBJ1-1	13	many	TGTGCCAGCCGCCCCGACGAGATAACTGAAGCTTTCTTT	CASRPDEITEAFF
TRBV27	TRBD1	TRBJ1-2	14	many	TGTGCCAGCAGTTTCACAGGGGGGAACTATGGCTACACCTTC	CASSFTGGNYGYTF
TRBV5-1	NA	TRBJ1-2	13	few	TGCGCCAGCAGCGTAGGGTACGCCAATGGCTACACCTTC	CASSVGYANGYTF
TRBV28	NA	TRBJ2-1	14	many	TGTGCCTCCAGCAGGGGAAGCGGGAAGGTTGAGCAGTTCTTC	CASSRGSGKVEQFF
TRBV19	NA	TRBJ1-1	15	many	TGTGCCAGTAGTTCCGCAACAAGGTCGAACACTGAAGCTTTCTTT	CASSSATRSNTEAFF
TRBV20-1	NA	TRBJ1-1	12	many	TGCAGTGTCAGGACGGGGAACACTGAAGCTTTCTTT	CSVRTGNTEAFF
TRBV20-1	NA	TRBJ1-5	15	many	TGCAGTGCTAGAGATCTATTGACAGGCAATCAGCCCCAGCATTTT	CSARDLLTGNQPQHF
TRBV9	NA	TRBJ1-4	16	few	TGTGCCAGCAGCGTAGACGGGGAAAGACAGAGGGAAAAACTGTTTTTT	CASSVDGERQREKLFF
TRBV12-3/TRBV12-4	TRBD2	TRBJ2-7	16	many	TGTGCCAGCAGTTTGCTGGCTAGCGGCAGGAGCTACGAGCAGTACTTC	CASSLLASGRSYEQYF
TRBV29-1	TRBD1	TRBJ2-1	13	many	TGCAGCGTGGCAGGGGGTCGGGACAATGAGCAGTTCTTC	CSVAGGRDNEQFF
TRBV7-9	NA	TRBJ2-5	13	many	TGTGCCAGCAGCCCCCAGGGTCAAGAGACCCAGTACTTC	CASSPQGQETQYF
TRBV10-3	NA	TRBJ2-3	12	many	TGTGCCATCAGTGACGGCGCAGATACGCAGTATTTT	CAISDGADTQYF
TRBV6-2/TRBV6-3	TRBD1	TRBJ1-6	16	many	TGTGCCAGCAGACCAAGACAGGGAGTCTCTAATTCACCCCTCCACTTT	CASRPRQGVSNSPLHF
TRBV7-9	NA	TRBJ2-2	18	NA	TGTGCCAGCAGCTTAGCGGGGGCAAGATTGGGTCTCGGCGGGGAGCTGTTTTTT	CASSLAGARLGLGGELFF
TRBV28	TRBD1	TRBJ2-3	15	many	TGTGCCAGCAGGAATCGGGACAGGGCGTCAGATACGCAGTATTTT	CASRNRDRASDTQYF
TRBV6-1	TRBD1	TRBJ1-2	15	many	TGTGCCAGCAGTGCGACACAGGGGGCGCCGTATGGCTACACCTTC	CASSATQGAPYGYTF
TRBV12-5	TRBD1	TRBJ1-1	18	NA	TGTGCTAGTGGTTTGGTACTGGGGACAGGGGTAGGAATCACTGAAGCTTTCTTT	CASGLVLGTGVGITEAFF
TRBV27	NA	TRBJ2-3	15	many	TGTGCCAGCAGTCTTGGGCCAGAAAGCACAGATACGCAGTATTTT	CASSLGPESTDTQYF
TRBV20-1	NA	TRBJ2-5	17	many	TGCAGTGCTAGAGAAATTGTGTCTAGCGCGTACCAAGAGACCCAGTACTTC	CSAREIVSSAYQETQYF